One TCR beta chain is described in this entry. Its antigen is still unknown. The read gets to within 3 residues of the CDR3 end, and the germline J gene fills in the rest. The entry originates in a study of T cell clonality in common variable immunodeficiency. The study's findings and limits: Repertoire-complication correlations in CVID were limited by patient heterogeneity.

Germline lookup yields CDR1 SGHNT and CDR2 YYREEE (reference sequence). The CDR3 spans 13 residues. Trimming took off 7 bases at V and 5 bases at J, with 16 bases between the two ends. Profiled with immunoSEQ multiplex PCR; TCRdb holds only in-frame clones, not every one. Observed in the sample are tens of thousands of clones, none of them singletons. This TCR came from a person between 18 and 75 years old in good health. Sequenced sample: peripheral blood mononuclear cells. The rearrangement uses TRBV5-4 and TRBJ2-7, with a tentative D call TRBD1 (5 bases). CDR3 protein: CASGQVTVDEQYF. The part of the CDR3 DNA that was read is TGTGCCAGCGGACAAGTGACAGTTGACGAG.